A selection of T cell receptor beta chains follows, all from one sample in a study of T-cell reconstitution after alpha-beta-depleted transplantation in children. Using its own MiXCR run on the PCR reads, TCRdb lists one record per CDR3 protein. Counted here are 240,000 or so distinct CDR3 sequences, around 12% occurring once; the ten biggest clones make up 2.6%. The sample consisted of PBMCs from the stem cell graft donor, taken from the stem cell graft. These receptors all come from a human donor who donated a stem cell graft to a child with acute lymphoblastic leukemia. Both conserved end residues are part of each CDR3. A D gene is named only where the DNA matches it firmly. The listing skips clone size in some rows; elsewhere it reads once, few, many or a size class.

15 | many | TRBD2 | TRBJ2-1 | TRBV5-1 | CASSRTSATYNEQFF | TGCGCCAGCAGCCGCACTAGCGCTACCTACAATGAGCAGTTCTTC
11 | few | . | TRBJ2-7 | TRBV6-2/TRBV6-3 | CASTPLDEQYF | TGTGCCAGCACCCCGCTGGACGAGCAGTACTTC
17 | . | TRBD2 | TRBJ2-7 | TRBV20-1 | CSAGTRTSGGPRYEQYF | TGCAGTGCTGGGACTCGGACTAGCGGGGGGCCGAGGTACGAGCAGTACTTC
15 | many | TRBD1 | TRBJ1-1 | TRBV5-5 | CASSLVGRGLTEAFF | TGTGCCAGCAGTCTTGTTGGAAGGGGGCTGACTGAAGCTTTCTTT
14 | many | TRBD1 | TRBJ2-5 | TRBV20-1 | CSARGQGAWETQYF | TGCAGTGCTAGAGGACAGGGGGCTTGGGAGACCCAGTACTTC
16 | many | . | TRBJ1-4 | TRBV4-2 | CASSQDWVGANEKLFF | TGTGCCAGCAGCCAAGACTGGGTTGGGGCTAATGAAAAACTGTTTTTT
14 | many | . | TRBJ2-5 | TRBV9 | CASSALGTQETQYF | TGTGCCAGCAGCGCCCTAGGGACGCAAGAGACCCAGTACTTC
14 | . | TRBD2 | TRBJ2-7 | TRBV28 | CARGSGLSYYEQYF | TGTGCCAGGGGCTCGGGACTATCCTACTACGAGCAGTACTTC
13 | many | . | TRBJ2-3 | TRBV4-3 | CASSQDLANTQYF | TGCGCCAGCAGCCAAGACTTAGCGAATACGCAGTATTTT
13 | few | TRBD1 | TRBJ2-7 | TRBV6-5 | CASSYWDSREQYF | TGTGCCAGCAGTTACTGGGACAGTCGCGAGCAGTACTTC
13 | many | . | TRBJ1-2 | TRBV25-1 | CASTINNNYGYTF | TGTGCCAGTACGATTAACAATAACTATGGCTACACCTTC
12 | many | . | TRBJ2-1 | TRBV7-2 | CASSLGQSEQFF | TGTGCCAGCAGCTTAGGCCAGAGCGAGCAGTTCTTC
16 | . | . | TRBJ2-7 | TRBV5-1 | CASSPTTGAGAYEQYF | TGCGCCAGCAGCCCAACCACGGGGGCTGGGGCCTACGAGCAGTACTTC
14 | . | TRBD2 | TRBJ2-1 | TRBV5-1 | CASSLSGRANEQFF | TGCGCCAGCAGCCTCAGCGGGAGGGCCAATGAGCAGTTCTTC
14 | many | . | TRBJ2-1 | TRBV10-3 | CAISGSNRIHEQFF | TGTGCCATCAGTGGATCGAATCGGATACATGAGCAGTTCTTC
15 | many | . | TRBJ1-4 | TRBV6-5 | CASSYATGPNEKLFF | TGTGCCAGCAGTTACGCGACAGGACCGAATGAAAAACTGTTTTTT
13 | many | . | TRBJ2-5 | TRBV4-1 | CASSRGGVETQYF | TGCGCCAGCAGCCGGGGTGGAGTGGAGACCCAGTACTTC
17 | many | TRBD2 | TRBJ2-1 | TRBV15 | CATSRGGLAGGYNEQFF | TGTGCCACCAGCAGAGGAGGACTAGCGGGAGGTTATAATGAGCAGTTCTTC
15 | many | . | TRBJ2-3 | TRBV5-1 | CASSFGGTSTDTQYF | TGCGCCAGCAGCTTCGGGGGAACGAGCACAGATACGCAGTATTTT
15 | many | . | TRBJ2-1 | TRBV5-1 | CASSLDRTNSERQFF | TGCGCCAGCAGCTTGGATCGGACAAATTCAGAAAGGCAGTTCTTC
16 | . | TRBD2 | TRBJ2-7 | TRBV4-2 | CASSQASGGALYEQYF | TGTGCCAGCAGCCAAGCTAGCGGGGGGGCTCTCTACGAGCAGTACTTC
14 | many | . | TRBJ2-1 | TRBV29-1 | CSVGHGVSYNEQFF | TGCAGCGTGGGGCATGGGGTTTCCTACAATGAGCAGTTCTTC
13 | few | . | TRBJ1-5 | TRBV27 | CASSQSRNQPQHF | TGTGCCAGCAGTCAGAGTCGCAATCAGCCCCAGCATTTT
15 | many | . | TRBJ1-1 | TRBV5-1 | CASSESLSPGTEAFF | TGCGCCAGCAGCGAATCCTTGTCGCCCGGGACTGAAGCTTTCTTT
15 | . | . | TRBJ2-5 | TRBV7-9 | CASSPTTMAEETQYF | TGTGCCAGCAGCCCCACCACTATGGCGGAAGAGACCCAGTACTTC
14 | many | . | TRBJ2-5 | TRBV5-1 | CASSLTRAQETQYF | TGCGCCAGCAGCCTGACTAGGGCCCAAGAGACCCAGTACTTC
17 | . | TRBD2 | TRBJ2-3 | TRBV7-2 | CASSALAGGPGTDTQYF | TGTGCCAGCAGCGCTCTAGCGGGAGGGCCGGGCACAGATACGCAGTATTTT
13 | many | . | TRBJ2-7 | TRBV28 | CASSWTSTYEQYF | TGTGCCAGCTCCTGGACCTCAACCTACGAGCAGTACTTC
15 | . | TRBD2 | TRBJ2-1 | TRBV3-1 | CASSRGTSAYNEQFF | TGTGCCAGCAGCCGTGGGACTAGTGCCTACAATGAGCAGTTCTTC
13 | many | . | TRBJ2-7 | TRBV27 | CASSYKDSYEQYF | TGTGCCAGCAGTTATAAGGATTCATACGAGCAGTACTTC
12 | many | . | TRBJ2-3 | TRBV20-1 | CSARGPSDTQYF | TGCAGTGCTAGAGGTCCATCAGATACGCAGTATTTT
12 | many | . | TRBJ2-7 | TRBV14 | CASSQGTYEQYF | TGTGCCAGCAGCCAAGGGACCTACGAGCAGTACTTC
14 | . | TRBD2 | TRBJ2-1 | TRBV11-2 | CASSSSGGYNEQFF | TGTGCCAGCAGTTCTAGCGGGGGGTACAATGAGCAGTTCTTC
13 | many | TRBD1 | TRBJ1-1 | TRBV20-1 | CSFARPGGTEAFF | TGCAGTTTCGCCCGGCCAGGGGGCACTGAAGCTTTCTTT
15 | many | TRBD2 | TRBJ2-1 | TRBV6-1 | CASSESSGGSNEQFF | TGTGCCAGCAGTGAGTCAAGCGGGGGAAGTAATGAGCAGTTCTTC
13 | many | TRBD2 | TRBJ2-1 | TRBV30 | CAGRTSGYNEQFF | TGTGCCGGAAGGACTAGCGGCTACAATGAGCAGTTCTTC
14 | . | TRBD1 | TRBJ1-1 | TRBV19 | CASSLHRGPTEAFF | TGTGCCAGTAGTCTCCACAGGGGGCCCACTGAAGCTTTCTTT
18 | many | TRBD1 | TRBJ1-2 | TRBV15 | CATSSFEGTGEGNYGYTF | TGTGCCACCAGCAGTTTCGAGGGGACAGGGGAGGGTAACTATGGCTACACCTTC
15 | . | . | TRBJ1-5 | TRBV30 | CAWSAGHHSNQPQHF | TGTGCCTGGAGTGCTGGACATCATAGCAATCAGCCCCAGCATTTT
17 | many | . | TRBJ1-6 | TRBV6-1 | CASSGGTGLGVYSPLHF | TGTGCCAGCAGTGGGGGGACCGGGCTCGGGGTCTATTCACCCCTCCACTTT
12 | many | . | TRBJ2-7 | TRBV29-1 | CSVRRQGNEQYF | TGCAGCGTCCGACGCCAGGGCAACGAGCAGTACTTC
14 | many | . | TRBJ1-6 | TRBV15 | CATSVGLWGSPLHF | TGTGCCACCAGCGTAGGACTGTGGGGTTCACCCCTCCACTTT
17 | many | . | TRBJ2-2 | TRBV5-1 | CASSLAGPERYTGELFF | TGCGCCAGCAGCTTGGCCGGGCCGGAGAGGTACACCGGGGAGCTGTTTTTT
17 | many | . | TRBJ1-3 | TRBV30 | CAWNRYAQGYFGNTIYF | TGTGCCTGGAATCGCTACGCACAGGGCTACTTTGGAAACACCATATATTTT
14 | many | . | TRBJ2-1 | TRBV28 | CASSFVAVHNEQFF | TGTGCCAGCAGTTTTGTCGCGGTCCACAATGAGCAGTTCTTC
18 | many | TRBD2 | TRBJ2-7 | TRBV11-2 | CASSLGPNPTSGTYEQYF | TGTGCCAGCAGCTTAGGCCCAAATCCGACTAGCGGGACCTACGAGCAGTACTTC
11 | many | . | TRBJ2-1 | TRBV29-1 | CSVDRGNEQFF | TGCAGCGTTGACAGGGGTAATGAGCAGTTCTTC
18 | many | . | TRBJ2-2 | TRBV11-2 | CASSLRSKGGSNTGELFF | TGTGCCAGCAGCTTAAGAAGCAAGGGGGGCTCGAACACCGGGGAGCTGTTTTTT
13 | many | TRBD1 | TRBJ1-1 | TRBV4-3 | CASSQFFRGEAFF | TGCGCCAGCAGCCAATTCTTCAGGGGGGAAGCTTTCTTT
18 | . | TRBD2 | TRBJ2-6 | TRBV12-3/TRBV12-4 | CASSLASGGGNGANVLTF | TGTGCCAGCAGTTTAGCTAGCGGGGGGGGAAATGGGGCCAACGTCCTGACTTTC